Listed here are 14 T cell receptor beta chains from one sample, sequenced in a study of shared clonotypes between healthy human individuals. Profiling relied on immunoSEQ multiplex PCR, and the TCRdb table lists in-frame clones only, not all of them. The sample contains about 660,000 clones, roughly 70% of which appear only once. Sequencing input: memory CD4+ T cells sorted from blood. Documented subset: CD45RA-negative fraction. The receptors derive from a woman aged 25 to 39 in good health.

The V and J genes are TRBV4-1 and TRBJ2-2, with 8 bases fitting TRBD2. The CDR3 consists of 18 residues. Germline V gene sequence: CDR1 MGHRA, CDR2 YSYEKL. V gave up 2 bases and J gave up 0 bases; unmatched junction bases: 8. As DNA, the CDR3 is TGCGCCAGCAGCCAAATGGGTAGCGGGAATGCGAACACCGGGGAGCTGTTTTTT. It translates to CASSQMGSGNANTGELFF.

J is TRBJ2-5 and V is TRBV19, with 10 bases identical to TRBD1. This CDR3 comprises 15 residues. V lost 2 bases, J lost 4 bases, and 4 bases stayed unmatched. CDR1 is LNHDA and CDR2 is SQIVND in the germline V gene (reference sequence). The CDR3 bases are TGTGCCAGTAGTATACTCGGACAGGGGGGAGAGACCCAGTACTTC. It translates to CASSILGQGGETQYF.

This chain links TRBV21-1 with TRBJ2-5; the table's D gene call, TRBD2, was not cross checked with the DNA. TRBV21-1 is given as a pseudogene. There are 14 residues in the CDR3. The CDR3 DNA sequence: TGTGCCAGCAGCAAAGATACCCTGAGCGAGACCCAGTACTTC. Translation gives CASSKDTLSETQYF.

This clone was observed a single time. The chain carries TRBV9 and TRBJ1-1; the D is unclear. The CDR3 is 14 amino acids. Germline assignment: CDR1 SGDLS and CDR2 YYNGEE. V was trimmed by 0 bases and J by 6 bases, leaving 12 bases between them. CDR3 protein: CASSVGNGRAEAFF. As DNA, the CDR3 is TGTGCCAGCAGCGTAGGGAATGGACGGGCTGAAGCTTTCTTT.

The rearrangement joins TRBV2 to TRBJ1-5; 9 nucleotides match TRBD1. Germline lookup yields CDR1 SNHLY and CDR2 FYNNEI. The CDR3 covers 15 residues. V was clipped by 8 bases and J by 4 bases; unmatched bases: 9. Here the CDR3 reads CASLIDRGVNQPQHF. In DNA, the CDR3 is TGTGCCAGCCTAATCGACAGGGGGGTGAATCAGCCCCAGCATTTT.

This chain uses TRBV5-1 with TRBJ1-2; 8 nucleotides match TRBD1. Germline trimming cut 1 base from V and 4 bases from J; bases unmatched to any gene: 6. From germline, CDR1 is SGHRS and CDR2 YFSETQ. The CDR3 is 15 residues long. CDR3 DNA: TGCGCCAGCAGCTTGACAGGGACAGGACTCTATGGCTACACCTTC. It is translated as CASSLTGTGLYGYTF.

The chain links TRBV9 to TRBJ2-5; 12 bases are shared with TRBD2. The germline CDR1 and CDR2 sequences are SGDLS and YYNGEE. V shed 4 bases and J 5 bases; nucleotides not matched to a gene: 15. The CDR3 is 18 amino acids. The CDR3 protein is CASSLGLAGVGGFETQYF. The CDR3 DNA is TGTGCCAGCAGCTTGGGACTAGCGGGCGTGGGTGGTTTTGAGACCCAGTACTTC.

The CDR3 coding sequence is TGTGCCACCAGCAGAGATCTTGGCGGGGAGCTGTTTTTT. Its protein is CATSRDLGGELFF. The chain couples TRBV15 to TRBJ2-2; D unclear. Germline V lookup: CDR1 LNHNV, CDR2 YYDKDF (reference sequence). Trimming left V 0 bases short and J 7 bases short, with 6 bases between. This CDR3 contains 13 residues.

The chain uses TRBV28 and TRBJ1-1, with D maybe TRBD1 (5 bases). The germline V gene encodes CDR1 MDHEN and CDR2 SYDVKM. The CDR3 contains 14 residues. Trimming pared 3 bases from V and 5 bases from J, leaving 13 bases between. CDR3 sequence: CASSFRGGGTEAFF. CDR3 nucleotide sequence: TGTGCCAGCAGTTTTAGGGGAGGTGGGACTGAAGCTTTCTTT.

The chain combines TRBV15 with TRBJ2-5; perhaps TRBD1 as D (7 bases). V lost 3 bases and J 3 bases, leaving 14 bases between the germline ends. CDR1 and CDR2 from the germline V gene are LNHNV and YYDKDF (reference sequence). This CDR3 spans 15 amino acids. CDR3 DNA: TGTGCCACCAGCAGGGGAGGACAGGACAAAGAGACCCAGTACTTC. This translates into CATSRGGQDKETQYF.

V gene TRBV5-1 combines with J gene TRBJ2-7; a possible D gene is TRBD2 (6 bases). This CDR3 spans 13 amino acids. V was cut by 0 bases and J by 4 bases, with 8 bases left in between. CDR1 and CDR2 from the germline V gene are SGHRS and YFSETQ. The CDR3 DNA follows: TGCGCCAGCAGCTTGGGGGACTTTTACGAGCAGTACTTC. It encodes CASSLGDFYEQYF.

As regards this clone: Other DNA sequences in this specimen translate into the identical CDR3. V usage is TRBV5-1 and J usage is TRBJ2-7; TRBD1 matches at 7 bases. CDR3 length equals 14 residues. Trimming cost V 4 bases and J 3 bases; bases outside gene matches: 7. From germline, CDR1 is SGHRS and CDR2 YFSETQ. Written as DNA, the CDR3 is TGCGCCAGCAGCCCACCGGGACAGAACTACGAGCAGTACTTC. It translates to CASSPPGQNYEQYF.

The sample holds a few counts of this clone. The V and J genes are TRBV11-2 and TRBJ1-4; D not resolved. Trimming took 0 bases from V and 6 from J, leaving 11 bases between them. Germline assignment: CDR1 SGHAT and CDR2 FQNNGV. The CDR3 totals 15 residues. Here the CDR3 DNA reads TGTGCCAGCAGCTTAGATCGGCAGACCTATGAAAAACTGTTTTTT. Protein product: CASSLDRQTYEKLFF.

The chain is built from TRBV28 and TRBJ1-5; tentative D call: TRBD1 (6 bases). Deletions cut 2 bases from V and 4 bases from J, with 15 bases between. CDR1 MDHEN and CDR2 SYDVKM come from the germline V gene. This CDR3 comprises 16 residues. Here the CDR3 DNA reads TGTGCCAGCAGTTTAGGGGGAGGGCAGGGGAATCAGCCCCAGCATTTT. This translates into CASSLGGGQGNQPQHF.